What follows are 12 T cell receptor beta chains derived from one specimen sequenced in a study of T cells in Graves' hyperthyroidism and ophthalmopathy (dated by TCRdb to the late 2010s). Receptor libraries were prepared by multiplex PCR. The sequencing machine was an Illumina HiSeq 2000. TCR beta CDR3 regions were amplified from RNA transcripts. A first-round RT-PCR of the TCR CDR3 used the HTBI primer set with the Qiagen OneStep RT-PCR kit. Through fastp at Q25 and MiXCR, TCRdb rebuilt clones from the public reads, retaining in-frame beta chains. Rows with one shared CDR3 protein collapse into an entry with the most common genes and DNA. The sample includes approximately 600,000 distinct CDR3 sequences, with 13% to 15% observed a single time. The ten largest clones represent roughly 7.1% of the sample. The sequenced sample was blood. These TCRs come from a woman under 30 with Graves' ophthalmopathy.

This clonotype occurred a few times. This sequence joins TRBV5-6 and TRBJ1-2; TRBD1 agrees at 8 bases. The CDR3 extends over 16 amino acids. V trimming: 4 bases; J trimming: 8 bases; junction bases outside the gene matches: 16. From germline, CDR1 is SGHDT and CDR2 YYEEEE. DNA of the CDR3: TGTGCCAGCAGCAGCGACAGGGGCCTCATATCTTACGGCTACACCTTC. Protein: CASSSDRGLISYGYTF.

This rearrangement joins TRBV19 to TRBJ2-7; weak D call: TRBD1 (6 bases). The CDR3 runs to 15 residues. Trimming took 7 bases from V and 5 from J, leaving 21 bases between them. Germline V gives CDR1 LNHDA, CDR2 SQIVND (reference sequence). The CDR3 loop is CASNQGGGRGHEQYF. In DNA, the CDR3 is TGTGCCAGTAACCAAGGGGGTGGCAGGGGACACGAGCAGTACTTC.

This clonotype was seen repeatedly, ten times or more. The chain links TRBV7-9 to TRBJ2-7; 7 bases match TRBD2. The V gene end was trimmed by 2 bases and the J gene end by 0 bases; junction bases not matched to a gene: 4. Germline-derived CDR1 and CDR2 are SEHNR and FQNEAQ (reference sequence). The CDR3 contains 15 residues. CDR3 sequence (DNA): TGTGCCAGCAGCTTACTAGCGGCGAGCTCCTACGAGCAGTACTTC. Translated: CASSLLAASSYEQYF. The full variable domain, in which reference TRBV7-9 and TRBJ2-7 provide the parts outside the CDR3, is DTGVSQNPRHKITKRGQNVTFRCDPISEHNRLYWYRQTLGQGPEFLTYFQNEAQLEKSRLLSDRFSAERPKGSFSTLEIQRTEQGDSAMYLCASSLLAASSYEQYFGPGTRLTVT.

This clonotype was detected ten times or more. This rearrangement joins TRBV3-1 to TRBJ2-3; a possible D gene is TRBD2 (5 bases). This CDR3 has 16 amino acids. The V end was cut by 0 bases, the J end by 4 bases, with 14 bases between. Germline CDR1 LGHDT, CDR2 YNNKEL (reference sequence). CDR3 DNA: TGTGCCAGCAGCCAAGATTCGGGAAGGGCGGCAGATACGCAGTATTTT. Protein product: CASSQDSGRAADTQYF.

This clonotype was seen at least ten times. The rearrangement uses TRBV6-1 and TRBJ2-7; TRBD2 is a possible D gene (6 bases). Germline V gene sequence: CDR1 MNHNS, CDR2 SASEGT. The CDR3 covers 11 residues. The V end was cut by 8 bases, the J end by 3 bases, with 8 bases between. Here the CDR3 DNA reads TGTGCCAGCGGGGGGAACTACGAGCAGTACTTC. Translating it yields CASGGNYEQYF.

This clonotype was counted between two and nine times. This chain connects TRBV7-9 to TRBJ1-5; D not certain. Germline values: CDR1 SEHNR, CDR2 FQNEAQ (reference sequence). The length of the CDR3 is 13 residues. V lost 2 bases and J 5 bases, leaving 7 bases between the germline ends. The CDR3 nucleotides read TGTGCCAGCAGCTTAAGCGCCGATCAGCCCCAGCATTTT. It translates to CASSLSADQPQHF. Full variable domain (remainder filled in from reference TRBV7-9 and TRBJ1-5): DTGVSQNPRHKITKRGQNVTFRCDPISEHNRLYWYRQTLGQGPEFLTYFQNEAQLEKSRLLSDRFSAERPKGSFSTLEIQRTEQGDSAMYLCASSLSADQPQHFGDGTRLSIL.

In its sample, this clonotype was seen a few times. The CDR3 protein is CSVTGQELLAYNEQFF. The DNA for the CDR3 is TGCAGCGTGACGGGACAGGAGCTACTAGCTTACAATGAGCAGTTCTTC. The V gene is TRBV29-1, the J gene TRBJ2-1; 8 nucleotides agree with TRBD1. V lost 6 bases, J lost 4 bases, and 14 bases stayed unmatched. CDR3 length equals 16 residues. Germline V CDR1 and CDR2: SQVTM, ANQGSEA.

This clonotype appeared once. Being one base from a much bigger clone, this may be a read error. The chain combines TRBV5-1 with TRBJ2-7; 9 nucleotides line up with TRBD1. This CDR3 region has 16 residues. The germline gives CDR1 SGHRS, CDR2 YFSETQ. The V gene end was trimmed by 1 base and the J gene end by 3 bases; junction bases not matched to a gene: 8. CDR3 nucleotides: TGCGCCAGCAGCTTGCGATCCGGGACAGGGCTCTACGAGCAGTACTTC. Amino acids: CASSLRSGTGLYEQYF.

This clonotype came up many times. The gene calls are TRBV20-1 and TRBJ1-2, with D unclear. CDR3 size: 14 residues. Trimming removed 0 bases from V and 5 bases from J, with 13 bases in between. Germline-derived CDR1 and CDR2 are DFQATT and SNEGSKA (reference sequence). The CDR3 sequence: CSARDYTDPYGYTF. CDR3 nucleotides: TGCAGTGCTAGAGATTATACAGACCCGTATGGCTACACCTTC.

In its sample, this clonotype was seen a few times. The chain links TRBV6-2 or TRBV6-3 to TRBJ2-7, with TRBD2 matching over 8 bases. The CDR3 spans 15 residues. Trimming removed 7 bases from V and 3 bases from J; junction bases left unmatched: 11. Germline values: CDR1 MNHEY, CDR2 SVGEGT. The CDR3, as DNA: TGTGCCAGCAATCCCACCGTAGCGGGAAGCTACGAGCAGTACTTC. Its protein product is CASNPTVAGSYEQYF.

The chain links TRBV7-8 to TRBJ2-7; 9 positions match TRBD2. The germline gives CDR1 SGHVS, CDR2 FQNEAQ. The CDR3 extends over 15 amino acids. V trimming: 1 base; J trimming: 7 bases; junction bases outside the gene matches: 8. CDR3 amino acids: CASSLVRLAVQEQYF. CDR3 bases: TGTGCCAGCAGCTTAGTGAGACTAGCGGTTCAGGAGCAGTACTTC.

This clonotype has ten or more counts. The chain carries TRBV30 and TRBJ2-3; perhaps TRBD1 as D (5 bases). The CDR3 sequence is 14 residues long. V lost 1 base and J 5 bases, leaving 13 bases between the germline ends. The germline gives CDR1 GTSNPN, CDR2 SVGIG (reference sequence). DNA for the CDR3: TGTGCCTGGAGTGCGACAGCCTACCGAGATACGCAGTATTTT. Protein product: CAWSATAYRDTQYF.